This section outlines one T cell receptor (beta chain) sequence together with its context. Researchers ran the PCR with 60 Vbeta and 13 Jbeta primers. TCRdb's copy holds only in-frame clones and misses some; the assay was immunoSEQ multiplex PCR. The table includes approximately 110,000 clones, 75% to 85% detected once. There are 11 residues in the CDR3. V was trimmed by 5 bases and J by 9 bases, leaving 14 bases between them. Germline V gene data show CDR1 as DFQATT and CDR2 as SNEGSKA (reference sequence). This sample is drawn from a study of cytomegalovirus exposure and HLA in healthy donors. The receptor was derived from a man aged 35 to 55 in good health and CMV-seronegative. The material sequenced was PBMCs. The V call is TRBV20-1, the J call TRBJ2-7; D perhaps matches TRBD1 (7 bases). The CDR3 nucleotides read TGCAGTGCTGGCGGGACAGTCGGGCAGTACTTC. This codes for CSAGGTVGQYF.